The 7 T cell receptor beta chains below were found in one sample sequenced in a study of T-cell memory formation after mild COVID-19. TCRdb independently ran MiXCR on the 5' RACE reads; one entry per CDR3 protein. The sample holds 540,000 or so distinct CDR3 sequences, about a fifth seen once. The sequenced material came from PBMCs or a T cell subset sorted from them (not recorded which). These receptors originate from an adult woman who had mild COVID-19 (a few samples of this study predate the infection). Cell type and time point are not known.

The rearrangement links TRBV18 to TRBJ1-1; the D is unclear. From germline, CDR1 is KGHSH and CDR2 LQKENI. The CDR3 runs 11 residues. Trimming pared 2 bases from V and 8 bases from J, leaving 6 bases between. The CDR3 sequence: CASSPSREAFF. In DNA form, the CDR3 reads TGTGCCAGCTCACCAAGCAGGGAAGCTTTCTTT.

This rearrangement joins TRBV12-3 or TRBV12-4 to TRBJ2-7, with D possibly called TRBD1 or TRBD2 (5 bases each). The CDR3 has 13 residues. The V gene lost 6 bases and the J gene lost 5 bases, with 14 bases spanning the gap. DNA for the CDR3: TGTGCCAGCAGGAGGGTGGGGGTGAACGAGCAGTACTTC. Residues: CASRRVGVNEQYF.

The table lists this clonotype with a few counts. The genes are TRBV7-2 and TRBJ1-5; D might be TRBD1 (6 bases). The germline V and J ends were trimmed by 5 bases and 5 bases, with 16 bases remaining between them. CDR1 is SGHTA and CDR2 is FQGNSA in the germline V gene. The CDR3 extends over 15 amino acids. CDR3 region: CASSLEAGAHQPQHF. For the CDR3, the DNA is TGTGCCAGCAGCCTCGAGGCGGGGGCCCATCAGCCCCAGCATTTT.

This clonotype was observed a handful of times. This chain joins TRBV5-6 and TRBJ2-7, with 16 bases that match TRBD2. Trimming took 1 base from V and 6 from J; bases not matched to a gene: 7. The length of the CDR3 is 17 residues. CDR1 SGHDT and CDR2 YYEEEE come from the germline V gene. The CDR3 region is CASSLPGLAGGPAEQYF. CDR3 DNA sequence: TGTGCCAGCAGCTTGCCGGGACTAGCGGGGGGGCCTGCCGAGCAGTACTTC.

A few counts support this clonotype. The DNA of the CDR3 is TGTGCCACCAGTGATTCAGGGACCCAATACAATGAGCAGTTCTTC. Translation gives CATSDSGTQYNEQFF. The chain uses TRBV24-1 and TRBJ2-1; TRBD1 or TRBD2 may be the D gene (5 bases each). CDR1 is KGHDR, CDR2 SFDVKD, per germline. V was cut by 2 bases and J by 4 bases, with 11 bases left in between. The CDR3 totals 15 residues.

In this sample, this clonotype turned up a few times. This CDR3 is CASSRKANTEAFF. The DNA of the CDR3 is TGTGCCAGCAGCCGGAAAGCGAACACTGAAGCTTTCTTT. This chain connects TRBV12-3 or TRBV12-4 to TRBJ1-1; no reliable D call. CDR3 size: 13 residues. Trimming pared 6 bases from V and 1 base from J, leaving 9 bases between.

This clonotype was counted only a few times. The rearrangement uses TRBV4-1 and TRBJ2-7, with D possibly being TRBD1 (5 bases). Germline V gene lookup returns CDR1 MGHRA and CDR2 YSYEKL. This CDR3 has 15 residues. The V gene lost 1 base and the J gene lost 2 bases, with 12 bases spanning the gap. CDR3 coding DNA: TGCGCCAGCAGCCAAGCAGGGTATGCCGCCTACGAGCAGTACTTC. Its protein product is CASSQAGYAAYEQYF.